Listed below are T cell receptor beta chains from one sample, sequenced in a study of T cell changes during pregnancy in multiple sclerosis. Assay used: immunoSEQ multiplex PCR; TCRdb lists only in-frame clones, some missing. The repertoire has some 23,000 clones, approximately 86% of them found once; the top ten carry about 13%. This specimen was CD8+ T cells from peripheral blood mononuclear cells, taken in the first trimester of pregnancy. The receptors shown here come from a female donor in good health, enrolled as a control in a pregnancy study. The conserved cysteine and the conserved F or W are not part of the CDR3 here. D genes are given only for firm matches. Clone size appears in some rows only: once, few, many, or a class for an expanded clone.

.,TRBV27,TRBJ1-5,.,ADGRGHQPQH
.,TRBV9,TRBJ2-3,.,ASSPGGPSGGDTQY
once,TRBV6-5,TRBJ2-5,.,ASHPGMGNAETQY
once,TRBV27,TRBJ1-5,.,ASSDTSNQPQH
once,TRBV10-3,TRBJ1-4,TRBD1,AISESGDRANEKLF
.,TRBV7-9,TRBJ2-5,TRBD2,ASSLLAAGLAGVRETQY
.,TRBV6-4,TRBJ2-1,.,ASSDSTYNEQF
.,TRBV5-5,TRBJ1-1,.,ASSLGGGPNTEAF
.,TRBV28,TRBJ2-3,TRBD2,ASSLGLAGGTDTQY
.,TRBV15,TRBJ2-3,TRBD1,ATSRALTGGTDTQY
.,TRBV19,TRBJ2-7,TRBD2,ASSPPGTPGREQY
.,TRBV4-1,TRBJ1-5,.,ASSQVPGSNQPQH
once,TRBV5-4,TRBJ2-3,TRBD2,ASSLGLETDTQY
.,TRBV7-9,TRBJ2-3,.,ASSPGTDTQY
.,TRBV2,TRBJ2-2,.,ASSVITEYTGELF
few,TRBV6-1,TRBJ2-5,.,ASSERAEGTQY
.,TRBV30,TRBJ2-5,TRBD2,AWSYSGSPQETQY
.,TRBV4-3,TRBJ2-7,TRBD1,ASSPGQAVLYEQY
.,TRBV7-9,TRBJ2-2,.,ANRRAGTGELF
once,TRBV6-4,TRBJ2-3,.,ASSAGSSTDTQY
.,TRBV27,TRBJ1-4,.,ASSLSIATNEKLF
.,TRBV10-1,TRBJ2-2,TRBD1,ASSESIDGQGRWELF
once,TRBV7-2,TRBJ2-2,.,ASSLRSGSGELF
.,TRBV25-1,TRBJ2-3,.,ASSEGGGEDTQY
.,TRBV30,TRBJ1-1,.,AWSVNVYRGLRIGKTEAF
once,TRBV10-2,TRBJ2-7,TRBD2,ASSESASGGANEQY
.,TRBV5-1,TRBJ2-7,.,ASSWGTDYEQY
medium-sized,TRBV4-3,TRBJ2-4,TRBD2,ASSQGVGTSGYGGKNIQY
.,TRBV20-1,TRBJ1-2,.,SARIGGGYT
.,TRBV7-3,TRBJ2-1,.,ASSLRGGRVPSYNEQF
.,TRBV28,TRBJ1-2,.,ASSFHQGTYGYT
.,TRBV2,TRBJ2-2,.,ASRGTTNTGELF
.,TRBV6-6,TRBJ2-1,.,ASSATSFYNEQF
.,TRBV21-1,TRBJ2-3,.,ASSKKSGDTDTQY
once,TRBV6-1,TRBJ1-3,.,ASSEATGSSGNTIY
few,TRBV2,TRBJ2-7,.,ASSEPPVRGYEQY
.,TRBV28,TRBJ1-1,.,ASRRNRAAF